These 20 T cell receptor beta chains were all obtained from the same sample, sequenced in a study of OX40 agonist ivuxolimab in advanced cancers. Produced via immunoSEQ multiplex PCR; TCRdb's table is partial and in-frame only. The table records about 46,000 clones, 70% to 90% of them present only once. The sequences come from CD4+ or CD8+ T cells sorted from blood, collected in a trial of the OX40 agonist ivuxolimab. The receptor set was obtained from an adult with an advanced solid tumor such as melanoma, head and neck, liver or kidney cancer.

The chain is built from TRBV6-6 and TRBJ2-3, with a tentative D call TRBD2 (6 bases). This CDR3 is 13 amino acids long. Germline CDR1 is MNHNY and CDR2 is SVGAGI (reference sequence). Deletions cut 2 bases from V and 4 bases from J, with 7 bases between. CDR3 region: CASSYAGPDTQYF. The CDR3, as DNA: TGTGCCAGCAGTTACGCGGGACCAGATACGCAGTATTTT.

Concerning this clone: This sample includes further DNA sequences coding for the same CDR3. This rearrangement joins TRBV4-1 to TRBJ2-2; D is unresolved. CDR1 is MGHRA and CDR2 is YSYEKL in the germline V gene. Trimming pared 1 base from V and 1 base from J, leaving 13 bases between. CDR3 length: 17 amino acids. The CDR3 nucleotides read TGCGCCAGCAGCCAAGGGCCTAAACCGGTGAACACCGGGGAGCTGTTTTTT. It encodes CASSQGPKPVNTGELFF.

V is TRBV9 and J is TRBJ2-2; 7 nucleotides match TRBD2. From germline, CDR1 is SGDLS and CDR2 YYNGEE. The CDR3 runs 15 residues. Germline trimming cut 0 bases from V and 6 bases from J; bases unmatched to any gene: 5. This chain's CDR3 is CASSVEGGAPGELFF. The CDR3 nucleotides read TGTGCCAGCAGCGTAGAGGGAGGGGCCCCCGGGGAGCTGTTTTTT.

The genes are TRBV6-1 and TRBJ2-7; D unresolved. Per the germline V gene, CDR1 is MNHNS and CDR2 is SASEGT. The V gene lost 7 bases and the J gene lost 7 bases, with 11 bases spanning the gap. The CDR3 sequence is 11 residues long. CDR3 sequence (DNA): TGTGCCAGCACTGAGCATGGAGAGCAGTACTTC. Its translation: CASTEHGEQYF.

This clone has just one count. The genes are TRBV2 and TRBJ2-1, with 12 bases aligning to TRBD2. Germline CDR1 is SNHLY and CDR2 is FYNNEI. The CDR3 totals 14 residues. With V trimmed by 4 bases and J by 6 bases, 1 base remained unmatched. As DNA, the CDR3 is TGTGCCAGCAGTGCTAGCGGGAGGGGCAATGAGCAGTTCTTC. Protein: CASSASGRGNEQFF.

The genes are TRBV6-5 and TRBJ1-2, with D tentatively TRBD1 (5 bases). Trimming removed 3 bases from V and 5 bases from J, with 10 bases in between. CDR3 length: 13 amino acids. The germline gives CDR1 MNHEY, CDR2 SVGAGI. The CDR3 bases are TGTGCCAGCAGTTATCAGGGAGGGTATGGCTACACCTTC. Its protein is CASSYQGGYGYTF.

This clone came up once. The chain recombines TRBV30 with TRBJ2-1; TRBD2 aligns across 9 bases. V was clipped by 3 bases and J by 5 bases; unmatched bases: 5. The CDR3 spans 14 residues. Germline loops: CDR1 GTSNPN, CDR2 SVGIG (reference sequence). The CDR3 DNA sequence: TGTGCCTGGAGGGCTGCGGGAGGGGACAATGAGCAGTTCTTC. Amino acid sequence: CAWRAAGGDNEQFF.

V gene TRBV19 combines with J gene TRBJ2-7, with 8 bases aligning to TRBD1. The CDR3 has 14 amino acids. Germline CDR1 and CDR2: LNHDA and SQIVND (reference sequence). The trim removed 3 bases at V and 1 base at J, leaving 2 bases unmatched. The DNA of the CDR3 is TGTGCCAGTAGTATCCAGGGGGCTTCCTACGAGCAGTACTTC. This sequence encodes CASSIQGASYEQYF.

This chain links TRBV9 with TRBJ1-1; 7 bases match TRBD1. From germline, CDR1 is SGDLS and CDR2 YYNGEE. There are 21 residues in the CDR3. The trim removed 3 bases at V and 0 bases at J, leaving 23 bases unmatched. The CDR3 DNA reads TGTGCCAGCAGCGGTAGTAGGTTAGGAGGGGGGACAGTAACGTTGAACACTGAAGCTTTCTTT. Its translation is CASSGSRLGGGTVTLNTEAFF.

This clone came up a few times. This chain joins TRBV9 and TRBJ1-5; 8 nucleotides align to TRBD1. The CDR3 is 12 residues long. V lost 4 bases to trimming and J lost 9 bases; unmatched junction nucleotides: 3. The germline gives CDR1 SGDLS, CDR2 YYNGEE. In nucleotides, the CDR3 is TGTGCCAGCAGCACTGGGACAGGGCCCCAGCATTTT. It translates to CASSTGTGPQHF.

This clone was detected only once. The genes are TRBV19 and TRBJ1-6, with 12 bases lining up with TRBD1. This CDR3 region has 15 residues. The trim removed 7 bases at V and 10 bases at J, leaving 8 bases unmatched. Per the germline V gene, CDR1 is LNHDA and CDR2 is SQIVND (reference sequence). The CDR3 here is CASNPGTGGASPLHF. DNA for the CDR3: TGTGCCAGTAACCCCGGGACAGGGGGCGCATCACCCCTCCACTTT.

V usage is TRBV7-9 and J usage is TRBJ2-7; TRBD1 aligns across 7 bases. Germline V gene lookup returns CDR1 SEHNR and CDR2 FQNEAQ (reference sequence). CDR3 size: 15 residues. V trimming: 4 bases; J trimming: 2 bases; junction bases outside the gene matches: 8. The CDR3 reads CASSSRQGTTYEQYF. For the CDR3, the DNA is TGTGCCAGCAGCTCCAGACAGGGCACTACCTACGAGCAGTACTTC.

The CDR3 nucleotides read TGTGCCAGCAGTTACCCCAGTGGGGGCAAATTCGATGAGCAGTTCTTC. This codes for CASSYPSGGKFDEQFF. The rearrangement joins TRBV6-5 to TRBJ2-1; D may be TRBD1 (6 bases). The V end was cut by 2 bases, the J end by 8 bases, with 19 bases between. The CDR3 spans 16 residues. The V gene's germline CDR1 is MNHEY and CDR2 SVGAGI.

The genes are TRBV5-8 and TRBJ2-7, with 8 bases identical to TRBD1. The ends lost 4 bases at V and 2 bases at J; junction bases unmatched: 8. The CDR3 runs to 15 residues. Germline CDR1 SGHTS, CDR2 YDEGEE. The CDR3 here is CASSPGDRPTYEQYF. The CDR3 DNA sequence: TGTGCCAGCAGCCCGGGGGACAGGCCAACCTACGAGCAGTACTTC.

The CDR3 protein is CASSVSLAGFTGELFF. The DNA of the CDR3 is TGTGCCAGCAGCGTCTCACTAGCGGGGTTCACCGGGGAGCTGTTTTTT. V usage is TRBV7-9 and J usage is TRBJ2-2, with TRBD2 identical over 10 bases. V lost 5 bases to trimming and J lost 4 bases; unmatched junction nucleotides: 7. CDR1 and CDR2 from the germline V gene are SEHNR and FQNEAQ (reference sequence). The CDR3 consists of 16 residues.

V and J are TRBV9 and TRBJ2-1, with D possibly being TRBD2 (6 bases). Germline V gives CDR1 SGDLS, CDR2 YYNGEE. V was pared by 7 bases and J by 10 bases, with 21 bases between. This CDR3 is built from 14 residues. CDR3 in DNA: TGTGCCAGCGAACGGGACTTATCAATGAAGGAGCAGTTCTTC. As protein: CASERDLSMKEQFF. Combining the CDR3 with reference TRBV9 and TRBJ2-1 gives the whole variable domain DSGVTQTPKHLITATGQRVTLRCSPRSGDLSVYWYQQSLDQGLQFLIQYYNGEERAKGNILERFSAQQFPDLHSELNLSSLELGDSALYFCASERDLSMKEQFFGPGTRLTVL.

The chain uses TRBV7-9 and TRBJ2-2; 8 bases line up with TRBD2. With V trimmed by 10 bases and J by 1 base, 11 bases remained unmatched. The CDR3 is made up of 16 amino acids. Per the germline V gene, CDR1 is SEHNR and CDR2 is FQNEAQ (reference sequence). Here the CDR3 reads CANAGREVGNTGELFF. The CDR3 coding sequence is TGTGCCAACGCGGGGCGGGAGGTCGGGAACACCGGGGAGCTGTTTTTT.

The rearrangement uses TRBV2 and TRBJ2-1, with 11 positions matching TRBD1. This CDR3 contains 18 residues. Trimming took 6 bases from V and 3 from J; bases not matched to a gene: 13. Germline-derived CDR1 and CDR2 are SNHLY and FYNNEI. CDR3 in DNA: TGTGCCAGCAGCGCCGGGACAGGGGGACTACCTGGCTACAATGAGCAGTTCTTC. It yields the protein CASSAGTGGLPGYNEQFF.

The chain joins TRBV10-3 to TRBJ1-2, with D tentatively TRBD1 (5 bases). This CDR3 spans 16 amino acids. Germline loops: CDR1 ENHRY, CDR2 SYGVKD. V was trimmed by 3 bases and J by 1 base, leaving 15 bases between them. The CDR3 sequence is CAISDEGRTVNYGYTF. The CDR3 coding sequence is TGTGCCATCAGTGATGAGGGACGTACGGTTAACTATGGCTACACCTTC.

The V and J genes are TRBV9 and TRBJ2-3, with D maybe TRBD2 (6 bases). This CDR3 is built from 16 residues. Germline V CDR1 and CDR2: SGDLS, YYNGEE. Between the trimmed V and J ends, which lost 4 bases and 0 bases, there was a span of 15 bases. The CDR3 sequence: CASSPMAGPSTDTQYF. As DNA, the CDR3 is TGTGCCAGCAGCCCTATGGCGGGGCCTAGCACAGATACGCAGTATTTT.